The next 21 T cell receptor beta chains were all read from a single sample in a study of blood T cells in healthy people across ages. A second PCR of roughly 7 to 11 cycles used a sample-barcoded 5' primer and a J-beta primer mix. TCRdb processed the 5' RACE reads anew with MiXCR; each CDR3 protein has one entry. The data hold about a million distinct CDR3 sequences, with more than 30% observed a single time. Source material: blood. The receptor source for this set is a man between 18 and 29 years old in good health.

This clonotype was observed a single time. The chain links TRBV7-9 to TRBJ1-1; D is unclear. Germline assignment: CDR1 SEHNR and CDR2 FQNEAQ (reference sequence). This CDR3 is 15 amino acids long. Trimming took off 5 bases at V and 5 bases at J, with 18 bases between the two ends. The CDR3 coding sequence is TGTGCCAGCAGCGACGTCCGAACCATGGAAACTGAAGCTTTCTTT. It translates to CASSDVRTMETEAFF.

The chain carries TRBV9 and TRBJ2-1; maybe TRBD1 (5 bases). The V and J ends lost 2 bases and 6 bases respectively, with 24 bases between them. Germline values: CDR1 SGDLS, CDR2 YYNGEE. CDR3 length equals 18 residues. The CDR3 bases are TGTGCCAGCAGCGTCCACGATACGTCAGGGCGACTGGGCAATGAGCAGTTCTTC. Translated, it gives CASSVHDTSGRLGNEQFF.

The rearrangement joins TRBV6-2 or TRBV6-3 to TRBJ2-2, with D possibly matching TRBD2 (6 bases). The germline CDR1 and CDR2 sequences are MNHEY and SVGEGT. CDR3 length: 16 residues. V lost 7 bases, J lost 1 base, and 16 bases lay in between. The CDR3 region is CASTKHEEGNTGELFF. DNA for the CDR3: TGTGCCAGCACAAAACACGAGGAGGGGAACACCGGGGAGCTGTTTTTT.

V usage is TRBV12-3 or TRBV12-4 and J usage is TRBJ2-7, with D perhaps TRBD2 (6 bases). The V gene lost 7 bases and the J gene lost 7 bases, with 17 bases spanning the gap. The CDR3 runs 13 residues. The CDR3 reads CASNVGGENEQYF. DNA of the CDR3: TGTGCCAGCAATGTGGGGGGTGAGAATGAGCAGTACTTC.

CDR3 in amino acids: CASSLWAPDTQYF. The CDR3 DNA follows: TGTGCCAGCAGTTTGTGGGCGCCAGATACGCAGTATTTT. The J gene is TRBJ2-3, the V gene TRBV28; D not resolved. CDR3 length: 13 residues. The germline V gene encodes CDR1 MDHEN and CDR2 SYDVKM. Trimming removed 3 bases from V and 4 bases from J, with 8 bases in between.

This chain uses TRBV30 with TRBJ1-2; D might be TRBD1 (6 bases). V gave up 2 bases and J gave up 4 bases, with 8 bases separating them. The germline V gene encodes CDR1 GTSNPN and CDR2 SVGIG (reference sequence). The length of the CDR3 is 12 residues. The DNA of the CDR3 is TGTGCCTGGAGTCCACAGGGCTATGGCTACACCTTC. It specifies CAWSPQGYGYTF.

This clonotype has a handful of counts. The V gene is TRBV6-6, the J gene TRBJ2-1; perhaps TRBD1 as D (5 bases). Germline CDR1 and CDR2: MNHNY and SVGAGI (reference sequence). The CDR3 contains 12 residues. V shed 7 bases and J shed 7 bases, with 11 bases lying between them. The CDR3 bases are TGTGCCAGCACCTCGACAGATAATGAGCAGTTCTTC. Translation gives CASTSTDNEQFF.

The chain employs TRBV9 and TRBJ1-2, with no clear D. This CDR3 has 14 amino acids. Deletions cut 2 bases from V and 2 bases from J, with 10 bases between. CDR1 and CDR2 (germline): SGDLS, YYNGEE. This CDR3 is CASSVLSGNYGYTF. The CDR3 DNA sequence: TGTGCCAGCAGCGTCTTGTCAGGAAACTATGGCTACACCTTC.

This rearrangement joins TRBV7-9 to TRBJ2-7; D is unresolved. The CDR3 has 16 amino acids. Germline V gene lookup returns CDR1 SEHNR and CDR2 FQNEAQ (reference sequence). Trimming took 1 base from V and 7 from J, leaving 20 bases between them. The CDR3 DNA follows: TGTGCCAGCAGCTTAGATGGGATCCCTAGAAACAATGAGCAGTACTTC. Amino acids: CASSLDGIPRNNEQYF.

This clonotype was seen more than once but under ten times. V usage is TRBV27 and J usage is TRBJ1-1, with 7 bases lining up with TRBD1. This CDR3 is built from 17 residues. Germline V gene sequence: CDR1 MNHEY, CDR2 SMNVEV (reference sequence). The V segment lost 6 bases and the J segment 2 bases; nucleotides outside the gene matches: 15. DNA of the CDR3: TGTGCCAGCAGCCCCACTCGGACAGGAAAACGAAACACTGAAGCTTTCTTT. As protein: CASSPTRTGKRNTEAFF.

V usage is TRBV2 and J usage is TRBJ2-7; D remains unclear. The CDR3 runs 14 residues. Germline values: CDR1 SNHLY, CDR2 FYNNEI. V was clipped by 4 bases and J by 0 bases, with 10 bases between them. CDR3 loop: CASSVRPNSYEQYF. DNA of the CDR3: TGTGCCAGCAGTGTAAGGCCGAACTCCTACGAGCAGTACTTC.

DNA of the CDR3: TGTGCCAGCAGCTTCGGGGACTATAGCAATCAGCCCCAGCATTTT. This encodes CASSFGDYSNQPQHF. The V call is TRBV5-5, the J call TRBJ1-5, with a possible D match to TRBD1 (5 bases). Trimming took 2 bases from V and 0 from J, leaving 9 bases between them. The length of the CDR3 is 15 residues. The germline gives CDR1 SGHKS, CDR2 YYEKEE (reference sequence).

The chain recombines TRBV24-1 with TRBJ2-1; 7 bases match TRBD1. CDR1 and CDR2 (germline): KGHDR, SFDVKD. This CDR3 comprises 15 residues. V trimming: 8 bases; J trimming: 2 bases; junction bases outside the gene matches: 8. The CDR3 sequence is CATNRTGQPYNEQFF. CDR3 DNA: TGTGCCACCAACCGAACGGGACAGCCCTACAATGAGCAGTTCTTC.

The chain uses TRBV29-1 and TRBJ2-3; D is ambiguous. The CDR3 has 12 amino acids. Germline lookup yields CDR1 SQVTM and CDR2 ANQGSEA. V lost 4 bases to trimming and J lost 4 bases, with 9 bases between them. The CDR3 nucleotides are TGCAGCGTTGGGGCCTCGCCAGATACGCAGTATTTT. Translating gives CSVGASPDTQYF.

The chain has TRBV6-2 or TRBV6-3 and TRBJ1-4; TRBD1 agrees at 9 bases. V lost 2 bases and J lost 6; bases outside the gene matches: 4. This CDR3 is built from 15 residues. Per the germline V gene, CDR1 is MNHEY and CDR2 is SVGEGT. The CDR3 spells CASSYPRDRDEKLFF. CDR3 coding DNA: TGTGCCAGCAGTTACCCACGGGACAGGGATGAAAAACTGTTTTTT.

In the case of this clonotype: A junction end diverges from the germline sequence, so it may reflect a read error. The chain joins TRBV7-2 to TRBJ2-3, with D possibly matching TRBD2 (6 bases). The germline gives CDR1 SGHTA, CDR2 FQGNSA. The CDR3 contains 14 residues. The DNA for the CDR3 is TGTGCCAGCAGCCCCGGGAGTCCCACAGATACGCGGTATTTT. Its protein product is CASSPGSPTDTRYF.

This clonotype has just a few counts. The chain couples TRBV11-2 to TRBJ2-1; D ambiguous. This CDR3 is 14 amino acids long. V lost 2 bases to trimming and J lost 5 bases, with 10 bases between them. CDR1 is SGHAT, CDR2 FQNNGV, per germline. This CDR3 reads CASSLKRRHNEQFF. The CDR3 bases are TGTGCCAGCAGCTTAAAACGGCGTCACAATGAGCAGTTCTTC.

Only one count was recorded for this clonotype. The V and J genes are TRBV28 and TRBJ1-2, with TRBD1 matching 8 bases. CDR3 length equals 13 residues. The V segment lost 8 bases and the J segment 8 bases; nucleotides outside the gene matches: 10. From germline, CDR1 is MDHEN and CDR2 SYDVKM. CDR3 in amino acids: CASQLQGARGYTF. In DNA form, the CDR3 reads TGTGCCAGCCAACTTCAGGGGGCACGAGGCTACACCTTC.

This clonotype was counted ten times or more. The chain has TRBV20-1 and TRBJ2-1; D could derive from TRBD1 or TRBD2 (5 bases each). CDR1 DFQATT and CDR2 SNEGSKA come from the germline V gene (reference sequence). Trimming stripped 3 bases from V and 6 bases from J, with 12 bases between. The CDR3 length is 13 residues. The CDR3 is CSASGEGINEQFF. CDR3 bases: TGCAGTGCTAGTGGTGAGGGGATCAATGAGCAGTTCTTC.

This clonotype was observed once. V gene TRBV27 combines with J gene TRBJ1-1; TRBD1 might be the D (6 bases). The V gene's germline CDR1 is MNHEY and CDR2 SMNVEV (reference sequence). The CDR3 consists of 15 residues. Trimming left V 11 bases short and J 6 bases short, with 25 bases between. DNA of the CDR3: TGTGCCGGCGCCAGGGACTTAGGGGGGTGGTCTGAAGCTTTCTTT. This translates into CAGARDLGGWSEAFF.

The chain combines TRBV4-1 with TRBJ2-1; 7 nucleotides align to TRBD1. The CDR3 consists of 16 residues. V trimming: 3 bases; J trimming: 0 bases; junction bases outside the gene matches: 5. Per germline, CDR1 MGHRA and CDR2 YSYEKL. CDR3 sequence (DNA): TGCGCCAGCAGCCAGATCAGGGACAGCTCCTACAATGAGCAGTTCTTC. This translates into CASSQIRDSSYNEQFF.